At least ten counts were recorded for the clone carrying this T cell receptor (beta chain). Antigen specificity is unknown. This CDR3 spans 12 amino acids. CDR1 and CDR2 from the germline V gene are SEHNR and FQNEAQ (reference sequence). Trimming took 6 bases from V and 10 from J, leaving 13 bases between them. A universal primer site came from template switching; cDNA carried unique molecular identifiers. TCRdb ran MiXCR on the 5' RACE reads and lists one entry per CDR3 protein. The repertoire has 1,800,000 or so distinct CDR3 sequences, around 33% of them found once; the top ten carry 0.27%. This specimen belongs to a study of identical twins. Findings of the study overall: In drawing conclusions, the study used cross-sectional statistical analysis and did not follow the same donors. High-abundance cord blood beta clonotypes had fewer insertions; memory repertoires showed none.

J is TRBJ2-1 and V is TRBV7-9; tentative D call: TRBD2 (6 bases). Sequencing input: cord blood. The clonotype was recovered from a newborn girl in good health. This chain's CDR3 is CASSPLTREQFF. CDR3 coding DNA: TGTGCCAGCAGTCCCCTGACTAGGGAGCAGTTCTTC.